These T cell receptor beta chains were read from a single sample in a study of regulatory T cells in long-lasting Graves disease. Each CDR3 protein gets one entry after TCRdb re-called the multiplex PCR reads with MiXCR. The data hold 620,000 or so distinct CDR3 sequences, with roughly 15% observed a single time. These data were likewise used in another study, on T cells in Graves' hyperthyroidism and ophthalmopathy.

The sequenced sample was peripheral blood mononuclear cells (PBMCs), obtained at new diagnosis, from a patient treated with antithyroid drugs. The origin of the receptors is a woman in her 30s with Graves disease. The CDR3 runs from the conserved cysteine through the conserved F or W. A D gene is named only where the DNA matches it firmly. Only some rows state a clone size, as once, few, many or a class for expanded clones.

D gene,V gene,clone size,J gene,CDR3 DNA,CDR3 protein
TRBD1,TRBV28,-,TRBJ2-3,TGTGCCAGCAGTTTATACAGGGGCGCGCAGTATTTT,CASSLYRGAQYF
TRBD2,TRBV6-1,few,TRBJ2-7,TGTGCCACTCATGTAACTAGCGGGAACTACGAGCAGTACTTC,CATHVTSGNYEQYF
TRBD1,TRBV28,-,TRBJ2-6,TGTGCCTGCTACAGGGGGCTAAACTCTGGGGCCAACGTCCTGACTTTC,CACYRGLNSGANVLTF
-,TRBV6-4,few,TRBJ2-2,TGTGCCAGCAGTGTGACAGGCACCGGGGAGCTGTTTTTT,CASSVTGTGELFF
-,TRBV20-1,-,TRBJ2-3,TGCAGTGCTAGAGATGAGAGGAGGGGTACGCAGTATTTT,CSARDERRGTQYF
TRBD1,TRBV7-2,few,TRBJ1-1,TGTGCCAGCAGCTTACTGACAGGGGGGTACACTGAAGCTTTCTTT,CASSLLTGGYTEAFF
TRBD1,TRBV7-7,many,TRBJ1-5,TGTGCCCAGCAACTAACAGGGGGATGGCAGCCCCAGCATTTT,CAQQLTGGWQPQHF
-,TRBV20-1,many,TRBJ1-1,TGCAGTGCTGCCCAAGGGTGGGGGGCCGTCACTGAAGCTTTCTTT,CSAAQGWGAVTEAFF
-,TRBV14,-,TRBJ2-1,TGTGCCAGCAGCCGTACTTACTACAATGAGCAGTTCTTC,CASSRTYYNEQFF
-,TRBV5-1,-,TRBJ2-2,TGCGCCAGCAGCTTCGAGGGTGGTAATTCTTACACCGGGGAGCTGTTTTTT,CASSFEGGNSYTGELFF
TRBD1,TRBV27,many,TRBJ1-6,TGTGCCAGCAGTATCCGACAGGGGTTACCCCTCCACTTT,CASSIRQGLPLHF
-,TRBV19,-,TRBJ1-5,TGTGCCAGTAGTATGGCGAGAAATTTGCAGCCCCAGCATTTT,CASSMARNLQPQHF
-,TRBV9,-,TRBJ2-1,TGTGCCAGCAGCGTAGGACTAGTCAATGAGCAGTTCTTC,CASSVGLVNEQFF
-,TRBV7-9,many,TRBJ1-1,TGCGCCAGCAGCTTGGGAGATTCGAACACTGAAGCTTTCTTT,CASSLGDSNTEAFF
-,TRBV6-2/TRBV6-3,many,TRBJ2-1,TGTGCCAGCAGTAGGACCCGAGGGCTGGATGAGCAGTTCTTC,CASSRTRGLDEQFF
-,TRBV7-2,few,TRBJ2-1,TGTGCCAGCAACCGTAACACTCAGTTGGGTGAGCAGTTCTTC,CASNRNTQLGEQFF
TRBD1,TRBV19,-,TRBJ1-6,TGTGCCAGTAGACCTTCCGGGACAGGAAATTCACCCCTCCACTTT,CASRPSGTGNSPLHF
-,TRBV4-1,few,TRBJ1-2,TGCGCCAGCAGCCAAGCTCTCGGTTACAACTATGGCTACACCTTC,CASSQALGYNYGYTF
-,TRBV2,many,TRBJ2-3,TGTGCCAGCAGTGACGGTTACACAGATACGCAGTATTTT,CASSDGYTDTQYF
TRBD2,TRBV20-1,-,TRBJ2-7,TGCAGTGCTAAAAAGCGGGAGGGCAAGCCGAAGGACTCCTACGAGCAGTACTTC,CSAKKREGKPKDSYEQYF
TRBD1,TRBV28,-,TRBJ1-5,TGTGCCAGCAGTCGGACAGGGACCAATGGCAATCAGCCCCAGCATTTT,CASSRTGTNGNQPQHF
TRBD1,TRBV7-8,-,TRBJ2-5,TGTGCCAGCAGCGGGCCGGGGACAGGCCGTCAAGAGACCCAGTACTTC,CASSGPGTGRQETQYF
-,TRBV12-3/TRBV12-4,many,TRBJ2-1,TGTGCCAGCAGTTTCGATGGAGGGGGTGTTATCGATGAGCAGTTCTTC,CASSFDGGGVIDEQFF
TRBD1,TRBV20-1,many,TRBJ1-2,TGCAGTGCTGTCCCCGGGACAGGGATTTATGGCTACACCTTC,CSAVPGTGIYGYTF
-,TRBV3-1,-,TRBJ1-1,TGTGCCAGCAGCCACGGTTCAGGAGGGGGTGAAGCTTTCTTT,CASSHGSGGGEAFF
-,TRBV6-1,many,TRBJ1-2,TGTGCCACCTTGAAGGGCTATGGCTACACCTTC,CATLKGYGYTF
TRBD2,TRBV12-3/TRBV12-4,many,TRBJ2-1,TGTGCCAGCAGTTTCGTACTAGCGGGAGGTAATGAGCAGTTCTTC,CASSFVLAGGNEQFF
TRBD1,TRBV30,many,TRBJ1-5,TGTGCCTGGAGTCCGGGACAGGGGAATCAGCCCCAGCATTTT,CAWSPGQGNQPQHF
-,TRBV15,many,TRBJ2-1,TGTGCCACCAGCACCCACCTAGAGTCCTACAATGAGCAGTTCTTC,CATSTHLESYNEQFF
TRBD1,TRBV10-3,many,TRBJ1-5,TGTGCCATCAGTGAGACAGGGGAGGGTCAGCCCCAGCATTTT,CAISETGEGQPQHF
-,TRBV19,few,TRBJ1-2,TGTGCCAGTAGGCCCTCTTCCTCCTATGGCTACACCTTC,CASRPSSSYGYTF
-,TRBV7-9,-,TRBJ2-1,TGTGCCAGCGAAGAAGCAAGGTACAATGAGCAGTTCTTC,CASEEARYNEQFF
-,TRBV7-2,many,TRBJ2-1,TGTGCCAGCAGCTTAGTCAGGGGACCACCTACCTACAATGAGCAGTTCTTC,CASSLVRGPPTYNEQFF
-,TRBV28,many,TRBJ2-7,TGTGCCAGCAGTGGGCCCTACCCCTCCTACGAGCAGTACTTC,CASSGPYPSYEQYF
-,TRBV30,many,TRBJ1-5,TGTGCCTGGGGCCCATCGGAGCCCCAGCATTTT,CAWGPSEPQHF